This T cell receptor beta chain was sequenced during a study of T cell responses to AZD1222 COVID-19 vaccine. Regarding the study as a whole: Spike as a whole was targeted by vaccine-associated CD4 TCRs, dominant at 160-218 and 743-854.

V gave up 5 bases and J gave up 0 bases, with 10 bases separating them. Germline-derived CDR1 and CDR2 are SNHLY and FYNNEI. The CDR3 is 14 amino acids. Repertoires were generated with immunoSEQ multiplex PCR, while TCRdb's copy carries only in-frame clones and drops some. The sample records approximately 150,000 clones, approximately 93% being singletons. Turning to this clone: Its antigen is not identified.

The chain links TRBV2 to TRBJ1-2; D may be TRBD1 (6 bases). Sample: peripheral blood, taken 28 days after the second AZD1222 dose. This TCR derives from an adult who received the AZD1222 COVID-19 vaccine. Here the CDR3 DNA reads TGTGCCAGCAGTCGGACAGCGACTAACTATGGCTACACCTTC. Translation gives CASSRTATNYGYTF.